Shown below are 26 T cell receptor beta chains from a single sample sequenced in a study of T-cell reconstitution after alpha-beta-depleted transplantation in children. Unique molecular identifiers were built into the TCRbeta library. TCRdb re-analysed the PCR reads in MiXCR, keeping a single row per CDR3 protein. The sample includes about 610,000 distinct CDR3 sequences, roughly a tenth of them seen just once. Sequencing used PBMCs from the stem cell graft donor, obtained from the stem cell graft. The receptor set was obtained from a human donor who donated a stem cell graft to a child with acute myeloid leukemia.

Of note for this clonotype: Relative to the germline gene, one junction end is altered; a read error may explain this. The chain combines TRBV20-1 with TRBJ1-2; 7 nucleotides agree with TRBD1. The CDR3 is made up of 12 amino acids. Germline-derived CDR1 and CDR2 are DFQATT and SNEGSKA (reference sequence). CDR3 nucleotides: TGCAGTGCTAGCCCAGTAGGGACAGATTTGTCTTGG. Protein sequence: CSASPVGTDLSW.

This chain joins TRBV4-2 and TRBJ2-7; 7 bases match TRBD1. The germline gives CDR1 LGHNA, CDR2 YNFKEQ. V shed 3 bases, J shed 3 bases, and the junction held 8 bases outside the gene matches. CDR3 length equals 15 residues. The CDR3 bases are TGTGCCAGCAGCCAGCTGCGGACAGGACACTACGAGCAGTACTTC. Protein: CASSQLRTGHYEQYF.

The rearrangement links TRBV2 to TRBJ1-1; maybe TRBD1 (6 bases). Between the trimmed V and J ends, which lost 7 bases and 4 bases, there was a span of 13 bases. The CDR3 loop spans 13 amino acids. CDR1 and CDR2 (germline): SNHLY, FYNNEI. CDR3 amino acids: CASTYRAGTEAFF. The CDR3 DNA is TGTGCCAGCACCTACAGGGCGGGCACTGAAGCTTTCTTT.

This clonotype has just a few counts. This chain links TRBV5-1 with TRBJ1-1; 10 bases agree with TRBD1. J gave up 4 bases and V 3 bases, and 9 bases lay outside the gene matches. CDR1 and CDR2 (germline): SGHRS, YFSETQ. The CDR3 contains 16 residues. Here the CDR3 reads CASSSRQGADITEAFF. The DNA for the CDR3 is TGCGCCAGCAGCTCCAGACAGGGGGCGGATATCACTGAAGCTTTCTTT. The full variable domain, in which reference TRBV5-1 and TRBJ1-1 provide the parts outside the CDR3, is KAGVTQTPRYLIKTRGQQVTLSCSPISGHRSVSWYQQTPGQGLQFLFEYFSETQRNKGNFPGRFSGRQFSNSRSEMNVSTLELGDSALYLCASSSRQGADITEAFFGQGTRLTVV.

This clonotype was observed many times. This chain joins TRBV2 and TRBJ2-1, with TRBD2 matching 14 bases. The CDR3 has 14 residues. J lost 9 bases, V lost 9 bases, and 7 bases had no gene match. CDR1 SNHLY and CDR2 FYNNEI come from the germline V gene. CDR3 nucleotide sequence: TGTGCCAGAACCGGGACTAGCGGGAGAAGTGAGCAGTTCTTC. As protein: CARTGTSGRSEQFF. Full variable domain (outside the CDR3, taken from reference TRBV2 and TRBJ2-1): EPEVTQTPSHQVTQMGQEVILRCVPISNHLYFYWYRQILGQKVEFLVSFYNNEISEKSEIFDDQFSVERPDGSNFTLKIRSTKLEDSAMYFCARTGTSGRSEQFFGPGTRLTVL.

There are many counts of this clonotype. The rearrangement joins TRBV10-3 to TRBJ2-1; TRBD2 matches 9 bases. With V trimmed by 10 bases and J by 7 bases, 8 bases remained unmatched. The CDR3 totals 13 residues. Per the germline V gene, CDR1 is ENHRY and CDR2 is SYGVKD. Written as DNA, the CDR3 is TGTGCCACCAGGGGCGGGAGGGCGAATGAGCAGTTCTTC. Translation: CATRGGRANEQFF.

This clonotype showed up just a few times. V usage is TRBV27 and J usage is TRBJ2-1, with D maybe TRBD2 (6 bases). V was trimmed by 6 bases and J by 1 base, leaving 16 bases between them. The V gene's germline CDR1 is MNHEY and CDR2 SMNVEV (reference sequence). The CDR3 totals 16 residues. CDR3 region: CASRRDLGNSYNEQFF. DNA of the CDR3: TGTGCCAGCAGGCGGGACCTAGGGAATTCCTACAATGAGCAGTTCTTC.

This clonotype was detected many times. The J gene is TRBJ2-7, the V gene TRBV4-3; D not resolved. This CDR3 region has 15 residues. The germline CDR1 and CDR2 sequences are LGHNA and YSLEER. Trimming left V 3 bases short and J 4 bases short, with 16 bases between. This chain's CDR3 is CASSQDHGSLYEQYF. The CDR3 bases are TGCGCCAGCAGCCAGGATCATGGCTCCCTATACGAGCAGTACTTC.

This clonotype was observed many times. The chain uses TRBV29-1 and TRBJ2-1; TRBD2 aligns across 9 bases. Germline V lookup: CDR1 SQVTM, CDR2 ANQGSEA. The CDR3 runs 15 residues. V was clipped by 7 bases and J by 6 bases; unmatched bases: 13. CDR3 DNA: TGCAGCGCTGCGGGCGCGGGAGGGACCCGCAATGAGCAGTTCTTC. Its translation: CSAAGAGGTRNEQFF.

This clonotype came up many times. This sequence joins TRBV12-3 or TRBV12-4 and TRBJ1-4, with TRBD1 matching 8 bases. V trimming: 5 bases; J trimming: 6 bases; junction bases outside the gene matches: 8. This CDR3 has 15 amino acids. The CDR3 DNA reads as TGTGCCAGCAGTCCCGGACAGGGCGTTTATGAAAAACTGTTTTTT. Translation: CASSPGQGVYEKLFF.

As to this clonotype: A read error may account for a junction end that differs from germline. The V gene is TRBV2, the J gene TRBJ2-5; D not certain. The CDR3 is 10 amino acids. The V gene's germline CDR1 is SNHLY and CDR2 FYNNEI. DNA of the CDR3: TGTGCCAGCAGAGAAGACGACCAGTACTTC. It yields the protein CASREDDQYF.

This clonotype was seen a few times. V gene TRBV28 combines with J gene TRBJ1-1, with 9 bases that match TRBD1. Germline loops: CDR1 MDHEN, CDR2 SYDVKM. V shed 5 bases, J shed 3 bases, and the junction held 10 bases outside the gene matches. This CDR3 contains 16 residues. CDR3 residues: CASSEYRGLADTEAFF. The CDR3 DNA sequence: TGTGCCAGCAGTGAGTACAGGGGGCTAGCGGACACTGAAGCTTTCTTT.

This clonotype was counted a few times. This chain uses TRBV28 with TRBJ2-3; TRBD1 matches at 9 bases. This CDR3 comprises 16 residues. Germline V gene sequence: CDR1 MDHEN, CDR2 SYDVKM. The J segment lost 1 base and the V segment lost 4 bases, leaving 6 bases of the junction unmatched. The CDR3 coding sequence is TGTGCCAGCAGTTCGATCCGGGACAGGGGCACAGATACGCAGTATTTT. Translated: CASSSIRDRGTDTQYF.

This clonotype has only a few counts. The chain carries TRBV7-2 and TRBJ1-4; 7 nucleotides line up with TRBD1. J lost 4 bases, V lost 5 bases, and 4 bases had no gene match. The CDR3 is made up of 14 amino acids. The germline gives CDR1 SGHTA, CDR2 FQGNSA. The CDR3 loop reads CASSPGGFNEKLFF. The CDR3 DNA reads TGTGCCAGCAGCCCAGGGGGGTTTAATGAAAAACTGTTTTTT.

In its sample, this clonotype was seen many times. The V call is TRBV29-1, the J call TRBJ2-5; D remains ambiguous. V dropped 5 bases and J dropped 1 base, with 11 bases sitting between them. Germline CDR1 is SQVTM and CDR2 is ANQGSEA. CDR3 size: 13 residues. The CDR3 loop is CSVLGPGQETQYF. CDR3 in DNA: TGCAGCGTTCTGGGCCCCGGCCAAGAGACCCAGTACTTC.

This clonotype was recorded many times. The V gene is TRBV7-9, the J gene TRBJ2-3; 11 nucleotides line up with TRBD2. This CDR3 is built from 16 residues. V was clipped by 1 base and J by 6 bases; unmatched bases: 6. Germline loops: CDR1 SEHNR, CDR2 FQNEAQ (reference sequence). The DNA for the CDR3 is TGTGCCAGCAGCTTAGGACTAGCGGGACCGTTGGATACGCAGTATTTT. This gives the protein CASSLGLAGPLDTQYF.

This clonotype has a handful of counts. The chain links TRBV12-3 or TRBV12-4 to TRBJ2-1, with D hard to call. Trimming removed 6 bases from V and 8 bases from J, with 11 bases in between. This CDR3 spans 12 amino acids. The CDR3 sequence is CASRVLRDEQFF. The CDR3 DNA follows: TGTGCCAGCAGAGTACTCCGGGATGAGCAGTTCTTC.

The chain uses TRBV12-3 or TRBV12-4 and TRBJ2-3; D possibly matches TRBD1 or TRBD2 (5 bases each). The CDR3 is 14 residues long. With 5 bases removed from V and 7 bases from J, the gap between germline ends came to 16 bases. The CDR3 reads CASSPGPPPNTQYF. As DNA, the CDR3 is TGTGCCAGCAGTCCGGGACCTCCTCCGAATACGCAGTATTTT.

This clonotype has a handful of counts. V gene TRBV12-3 or TRBV12-4 combines with J gene TRBJ2-5, with TRBD2 matching 9 bases. CDR3 length equals 16 residues. V shed 2 bases and J 2 bases; nucleotides not matched to a gene: 6. The CDR3 region is CASSLQAGGLQETQYF. In nucleotides, the CDR3 is TGTGCCAGCAGTTTACAAGCGGGAGGCCTACAAGAGACCCAGTACTTC.

CDR3 bases: TGTGCCAGCAAGGGGGGTAGCGGGAGAGATACGCAGTATTTT. Translated, it gives CASKGGSGRDTQYF. The chain uses TRBV6-1 and TRBJ2-3, with 9 nucleotides matching TRBD2. CDR3 size: 14 residues. Trimming at V came to 7 bases and at J to 5 bases, leaving 7 bases not matched to a gene. Germline V CDR1 and CDR2: MNHNS, SASEGT.

This clonotype appeared a few times. V gene TRBV7-3 combines with J gene TRBJ1-1; 8 bases are shared with TRBD1. Germline V gives CDR1 SGHTA, CDR2 FQGTGA. CDR3 length: 20 residues. With 1 base clipped from V and 6 bases from J, the junction kept 22 bases outside the gene matches. This CDR3 is CASSLKPTLVGAGGEAEAFF. The CDR3 coding sequence is TGTGCCAGCAGCTTAAAGCCTACCTTGGTTGGAGCAGGGGGCGAGGCTGAAGCTTTCTTT. The entire variable domain, with the rest obtained from reference TRBV7-3 and TRBJ1-1, is as follows: GAGVSQTPSNKVTEKGKYVELRCDPISGHTALYWYRQSLGQGPEFLIYFQGTGAADDSGLPNDRFFAVRPEGSVSTLKIQRTERGDSAVYLCASSLKPTLVGAGGEAEAFFGQGTRLTVV.

The V gene is TRBV4-3, the J gene TRBJ2-1; D is unresolved. The length of the CDR3 is 12 residues. Trimming stripped 1 base from V and 12 bases from J, with 10 bases between. CDR1 is LGHNA, CDR2 YSLEER, per germline. CDR3 nucleotides: TGCGCCAGCAGCCAAGCCGGAAGAGGGCAGTTCTTC. Translated, it gives CASSQAGRGQFF.

In its sample, this clonotype was seen a few times. V gene TRBV30 combines with J gene TRBJ2-5; D unclear. V was cut by 0 bases and J by 2 bases, with 7 bases left in between. Per the germline V gene, CDR1 is GTSNPN and CDR2 is SVGIG (reference sequence). This CDR3 comprises 13 residues. The chain's CDR3 is CAWSVRTQETQYF. The CDR3 DNA sequence: TGTGCCTGGAGTGTACGCACACAAGAGACCCAGTACTTC. Full variable domain (rest looked up from reference TRBV30 and TRBJ2-5): SQTIHQWPATLVQPVGSPLSLECTVEGTSNPNLYWYRQAAGRGLQLLFYSVGIGQISSEVPQNLSASRPQDRQFILSSKKLLLSDSGFYLCAWSVRTQETQYFGPGTRLLVL.

The V call is TRBV29-1, the J call TRBJ2-7; TRBD1 or TRBD2 may be the D gene (5 bases each). The V end lost 6 bases, the J end lost 3 bases, and 15 bases lay between the germline ends. Germline-derived CDR1 and CDR2 are SQVTM and ANQGSEA. The CDR3 extends over 13 amino acids. CDR3 nucleotide sequence: TGCAGCGTCCTCCGTACAGGAGGCTACGAGCAGTACTTC. It codes for CSVLRTGGYEQYF.

This chain uses TRBV19 with TRBJ1-1; tentative D call: TRBD1 (5 bases). CDR1 is LNHDA, CDR2 SQIVND, per germline (reference sequence). The germline V and J ends were trimmed by 4 bases and 1 base, with 13 bases remaining between them. The CDR3 has 15 amino acids. CDR3 nucleotide sequence: TGTGCCAGTAGTAAGCAGGGACTATCGAACACTGAAGCTTTCTTT. Its protein is CASSKQGLSNTEAFF.

This clonotype occurred a few times. The rearrangement links TRBV5-1 to TRBJ2-1; D unclear. Germline V gene sequence: CDR1 SGHRS, CDR2 YFSETQ. The CDR3 covers 14 residues. Trimming shortened V by 2 bases and J by 9 bases, and 15 bases separated the two germline ends. This CDR3 reads CASSFVGNDREQFF. The CDR3 DNA is TGCGCCAGCAGCTTCGTGGGTAACGATCGTGAGCAGTTCTTC.